Listed below are T cell receptor beta chains from one sample, sequenced in a study of blood T cell repertoires in COVID-19. The method was immunoSEQ multiplex PCR; TCRdb's version includes in-frame clones alone and lacks a portion of them. The sample contains about 220,000 clones, roughly 85% of which appear only once. Input material: peripheral blood. The origin of the receptors is a woman aged 65 to 85 with COVID-19, enrolled during active disease. The CDR3 runs from the conserved cysteine through the conserved F or W. Each record gives: J gene, V gene, CDR3 protein.

J: TRBJ1-2; V: TRBV11-3; CDR3: CASSSTTGGEAYGYTF
J: TRBJ2-3; V: TRBV7-9; CDR3: CASSLGGTGGNTQYF
J: TRBJ2-2; V: TRBV5-6; CDR3: CASSLGRGLVGELFF
J: TRBJ1-1; V: TRBV9; CDR3: CASSVAPGVGTEAFF
J: TRBJ1-2; V: TRBV6-2/TRBV6-3; CDR3: CASSDRGRNYGYTF
J: TRBJ1-4; V: TRBV5-5; CDR3: CASSSPGQGEKLFF
J: TRBJ1-3; V: TRBV29-1; CDR3: CSVAGFSGNTIYF
J: TRBJ1-1; V: TRBV19; CDR3: CASSTPGGASEAFF
J: TRBJ2-5; V: TRBV2; CDR3: CASSDRGRQETQYF
J: TRBJ1-2; V: TRBV7-2; CDR3: CASSLGQLYGYTF
J: TRBJ2-7; V: TRBV7-9; CDR3: CASSLGTADYEQYF
J: TRBJ2-7; V: TRBV4-3; CDR3: CASSQDRGPYEQYF
J: TRBJ1-6; V: TRBV10-3; CDR3: CAISEWDRGPSPLHF
J: TRBJ2-7; V: TRBV9; CDR3: CASSPAGTGHDEQYF
J: TRBJ2-6; V: TRBV5-1; CDR3: CASSLADQVISSGANVLTF
J: TRBJ2-5; V: TRBV6-2/TRBV6-3; CDR3: CASSYLLRYSGQQETQYF
J: TRBJ2-1; V: TRBV19; CDR3: CASREGPGQGDNEQFF
J: TRBJ1-2; V: TRBV10-3; CDR3: CAIRGGRTGDYGYTF
J: TRBJ1-5; V: TRBV27; CDR3: CASSLSWDREGQPQHF
J: TRBJ2-5; V: TRBV5-1; CDR3: CASSLISGRPSQETQYF
J: TRBJ1-1; V: TRBV10-2; CDR3: CASSGQSITREAFF
J: TRBJ2-3; V: TRBV11-3; CDR3: CASSWGLAGEPPIDTQYF
J: TRBJ2-1; V: TRBV5-5; CDR3: CASSLTGAINEQFF
J: TRBJ1-5; V: TRBV4-1; CDR3: CASSLLGGNQPQHF
J: TRBJ1-3; V: TRBV6-6; CDR3: CASRKGASSGNTIYF
J: TRBJ1-1; V: TRBV6-6; CDR3: CASKTHTEAFF
J: TRBJ1-1; V: TRBV6-6; CDR3: CASSYRGGDTEAFF
J: TRBJ1-2; V: TRBV5-4; CDR3: CASSFEIPTNYGYTF
J: TRBJ2-3; V: TRBV2; CDR3: CASQVTDTQYF
J: TRBJ2-3; V: TRBV11-3; CDR3: CASNYGGATSDTQYF